The next 10 T cell receptor beta chains were all read from a single sample in a study of CD4 and CD8 cells across lung adenocarcinoma regions. One entry per CDR3 protein results from TCRdb running MiXCR on the PCR reads. Counted here are some 11,000 distinct CDR3 sequences, 59% occurring once; the ten biggest clones make up less than 90%. The sample comprised CD8+ T cells from the margin of a lung tumor. The source is a male donor with lung adenocarcinoma. The CD4 and CD8 labels of this study may be unreliable.

This clonotype was detected many times. The chain joins TRBV6-5 to TRBJ2-5, with TRBD1 matching 12 bases. The CDR3 sequence is 16 residues long. J gave up 4 bases and V 5 bases, and 8 bases lay outside the gene matches. Germline CDR1 is MNHEY and CDR2 is SVGAGI. In DNA form, the CDR3 reads TGTGCCAGCAGTAACGAGGGGACAGGGGGCACAGAGACCCAGTACTTC. This codes for CASSNEGTGGTETQYF.

As for this clonotype: Its ends do not fully match the called genes, so a read error is possible. J is TRBJ1-1 and V is TRBV7-9; 7 bases are shared with TRBD1. The CDR3 has 14 residues. Looked up from germline, CDR1 is SEHNR and CDR2 is FQNEAQ (reference sequence). The DNA for the CDR3 is TGTGCCAGCAGCTTGGGACAGATGAACACTGACGCCTCCTTC. Protein: CASSLGQMNTDASF.

This clonotype was observed a few times. The chain has TRBV6-2 or TRBV6-3 and TRBJ2-2; 8 bases line up with TRBD2. The CDR3 totals 15 residues. Germline V CDR1 and CDR2: MNHEY, SVGEGT. J gave up 1 base and V 6 bases, and 4 bases lay outside the gene matches. The CDR3 sequence: CASRMAGGNTGELFF. The CDR3 DNA sequence: TGTGCCAGCAGGATGGCGGGAGGGAACACCGGGGAGCTGTTTTTT.

This clonotype was found once. Relative to the germline gene, one junction end is altered; a read error may explain this. V gene TRBV6-5 combines with J gene TRBJ2-2; 7 positions agree with TRBD2. The CDR3 covers 15 residues. Looked up from germline, CDR1 is MNHEY and CDR2 is SVGAGI. CDR3 region: CASSFGLEVSGTLYF. The CDR3 nucleotides are TGTGCCAGCAGTTTCGGACTAGAGGTTTCAGGGACGCTGTATTTT.

The gene calls are TRBV7-2 and TRBJ2-5; D possibly corresponds to TRBD2 (6 bases). The J call is doubtful: the DNA matches TRBJ2-1 better. The germline gives CDR1 SGHTA, CDR2 FQGNSA. CDR3 length: 13 residues. As DNA, the CDR3 is TGTGCCAGCAGCTTCGGTAGCGGAAGAGGTCAGTTCTTC. Amino acids: CASSFGSGRGQFF.

This clonotype appeared a few times. V gene TRBV6-1 combines with J gene TRBJ2-7; 10 bases align to TRBD2. This CDR3 contains 15 residues. In germline, CDR1 is MNHNS, CDR2 SASEGT. V lost 3 bases to trimming and J lost 0 bases; unmatched junction nucleotides: 2. The CDR3 region is CASSDRTSGSYEQYF. CDR3 DNA sequence: TGTGCCAGCAGTGACAGGACTAGCGGCTCCTACGAGCAGTACTTC.

The chain has TRBV5-1 and TRBJ2-1; D gene unclear. V dropped 2 bases and J dropped 9 bases, with 9 bases sitting between them. CDR3 length: 12 amino acids. The germline V gene encodes CDR1 SGHRS and CDR2 YFSETQ. The CDR3 DNA reads TGCGCCAGCAGCTTTCCCGGTGGTGAGCAGTTCTTC. It yields the protein CASSFPGGEQFF.

This clonotype was recorded at least ten times. This chain connects TRBV6-1 to TRBJ2-5; 7 bases map to TRBD1. With the DNA end fitting TRBJ2-7 better, the J assignment may be wrong. CDR1 and CDR2 (germline): MNHNS, SASEGT. The CDR3 extends over 14 amino acids. The CDR3 nucleotides read TGTGCCAGCAGTCCCAGACGGGACAGCAGCGAGCAGTACTTC. Protein product: CASSPRRDSSEQYF.

The chain couples TRBV7-2 to TRBJ2-1; D ambiguous. Trimming pared 5 bases from V and 11 bases from J, leaving 13 bases between. The length of the CDR3 is 12 residues. The germline V gene encodes CDR1 SGHTA and CDR2 FQGNSA. The DNA for the CDR3 is TGTGCCAGCAGCCCCCCAAGCAACCAGCAGTTCTTC. It is translated as CASSPPSNQQFF.

CDR3 residues: CASSLRGGSTYEQYF. Here the CDR3 DNA reads TGTGCCAGCAGTTTGAGGGGGGGGAGTACCTACGAGCAGTACTTC. V usage is TRBV27 and J usage is TRBJ2-1; tentative D call: TRBD2 (7 bases). The last part of the DNA fits TRBJ2-7 better; the J call may be wrong. This CDR3 region has 15 residues. Per the germline V gene, CDR1 is MNHEY and CDR2 is SMNVEV (reference sequence).